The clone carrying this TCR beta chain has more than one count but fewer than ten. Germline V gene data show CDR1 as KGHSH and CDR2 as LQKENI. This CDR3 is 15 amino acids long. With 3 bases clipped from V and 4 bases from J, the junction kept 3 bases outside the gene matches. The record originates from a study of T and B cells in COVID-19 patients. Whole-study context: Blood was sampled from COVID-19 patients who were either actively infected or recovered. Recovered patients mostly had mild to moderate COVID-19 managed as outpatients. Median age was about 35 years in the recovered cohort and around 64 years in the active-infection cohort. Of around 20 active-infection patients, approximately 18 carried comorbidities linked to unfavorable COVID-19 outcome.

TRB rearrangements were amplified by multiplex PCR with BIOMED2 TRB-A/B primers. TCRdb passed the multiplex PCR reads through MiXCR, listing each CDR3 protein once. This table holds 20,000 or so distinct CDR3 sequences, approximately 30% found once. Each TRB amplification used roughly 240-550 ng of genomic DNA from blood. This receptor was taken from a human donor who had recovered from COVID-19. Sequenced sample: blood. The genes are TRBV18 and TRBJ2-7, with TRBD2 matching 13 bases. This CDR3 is CASSPLTSGGYEQYF. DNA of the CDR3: TGTGCCAGCTCACCCCTGACTAGCGGGGGGTACGAGCAGTACTTC.